The 9 T cell receptor beta chains below all came from one sample that was sequenced in a study of cytomegalovirus exposure and HLA in healthy donors. Profiling relied on immunoSEQ multiplex PCR, and the TCRdb table lists in-frame clones only, not all of them. Of roughly 200,000 clones listed, about 80% are singletons. The sequencing sample was made of PBMCs. Source of these receptors: a woman aged 18-30 years in good health and CMV-seropositive.

The chain couples TRBV7-9 to TRBJ1-2; D gene unclear. CDR3 length: 11 residues. Per germline, CDR1 SEHNR and CDR2 FQNEAQ (reference sequence). Trimming left V 5 bases short and J 6 bases short, with 7 bases between. Here the CDR3 DNA reads TGTGCCAGCAGCCACGGGGATGGCTACACCTTC. Translation gives CASSHGDGYTF.

J is TRBJ2-5 and V is TRBV4-1; a weak D match, TRBD1 (5 bases). The germline V gene encodes CDR1 MGHRA and CDR2 YSYEKL. The CDR3 length is 15 residues. V lost 8 bases, J lost 0 bases, and 16 bases lay in between. CDR3 residues: CASQGSPVHQETQYF. The DNA of the CDR3 is TGCGCCAGCCAGGGTTCCCCGGTACACCAAGAGACCCAGTACTTC.

V is TRBV13 and J is TRBJ1-6, with D possibly being TRBD1 (6 bases). The ends were cut back, 6 bases at V and 10 bases at J, with 16 bases in the middle. Germline V gene sequence: CDR1 PRHDT, CDR2 FYEKMQ (reference sequence). The CDR3 contains 14 residues. CDR3 residues: CASRGGPQGSPLHF. The CDR3 DNA is TGTGCCAGCAGGGGGGGGCCCCAAGGATCACCCCTCCACTTT.

This clone was recorded a few times. This chain connects TRBV19 to TRBJ1-1; 11 nucleotides match TRBD1. V dropped 9 bases and J dropped 5; count of bases not matched to a gene: 8. This CDR3 is built from 14 residues. Germline V CDR1 and CDR2: LNHDA, SQIVND (reference sequence). CDR3 nucleotide sequence: TGTGCCAGCAGGACAGGGGGCTATGATACTGAAGCTTTCTTT. Translating it yields CASRTGGYDTEAFF.

The rearrangement links TRBV5-6 to TRBJ1-4; D is ambiguous. This CDR3 is 15 amino acids long. Per germline, CDR1 SGHDT and CDR2 YYEEEE. V gave up 3 bases and J gave up 3 bases, with 12 bases separating them. The CDR3 loop reads CASSSVWTPNEKLFF. As DNA, the CDR3 is TGTGCCAGCAGCTCTGTCTGGACTCCTAATGAAAAACTGTTTTTT.

Concerning this clone itself: Other DNA sequences from this sample encode an identical CDR3 as well. The chain is built from TRBV2 and TRBJ1-1; D uncertain. CDR3 size: 11 residues. V was clipped by 5 bases and J by 7 bases, with 8 bases between them. Germline CDR1 reads SNHLY; CDR2 reads FYNNEI. The CDR3: CASSLGLEAFF. The CDR3 DNA sequence: TGTGCCAGCAGTCTAGGACTTGAAGCTTTCTTT.

The sample holds many counts of this clone. The gene calls are TRBV25-1 and TRBJ1-1; D is unresolved. The ends were cut back, 10 bases at V and 1 base at J, with 19 bases in the middle. Germline V CDR1 and CDR2: MGHDK, SYGVNS. This CDR3 contains 15 residues. CDR3 region: CATQPGNSRNTEAFF. CDR3 in DNA: TGTGCCACCCAGCCGGGGAATTCACGGAACACTGAAGCTTTCTTT.

J is TRBJ2-6 and V is TRBV27, with 9 positions matching TRBD1. This CDR3 region has 17 residues. Germline assignment: CDR1 MNHEY and CDR2 SMNVEV (reference sequence). The V and J ends lost 7 bases and 1 base, in that order; junction bases with no gene match: 8. The CDR3 spells CASNPGQGLSGANVLTF. In nucleotides, the CDR3 is TGTGCCAGCAATCCGGGACAGGGACTTTCTGGGGCCAACGTCCTGACTTTC.

The table lists this clone with a count of one. The chain carries TRBV20-1 and TRBJ2-7, with D unresolved. The V gene lost 6 bases and the J gene lost 3 bases, with 9 bases spanning the gap. Germline V gene lookup returns CDR1 DFQATT and CDR2 SNEGSKA (reference sequence). The CDR3 is 11 amino acids. The CDR3 here is CSAQSIYEQYF. The CDR3 nucleotides read TGCAGTGCCCAGTCGATCTACGAGCAGTACTTC.